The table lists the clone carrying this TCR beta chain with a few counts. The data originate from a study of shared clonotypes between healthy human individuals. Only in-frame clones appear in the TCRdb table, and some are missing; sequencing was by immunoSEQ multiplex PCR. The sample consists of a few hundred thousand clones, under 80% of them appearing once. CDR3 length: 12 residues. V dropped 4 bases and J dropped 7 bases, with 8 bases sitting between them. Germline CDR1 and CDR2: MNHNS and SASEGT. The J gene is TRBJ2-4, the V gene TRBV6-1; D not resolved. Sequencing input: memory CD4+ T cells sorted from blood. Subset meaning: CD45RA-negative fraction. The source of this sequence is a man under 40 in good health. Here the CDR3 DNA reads TGTGCCAGCAGTGTGGTGGGCAACATTCAGTACTTC. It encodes CASSVVGNIQYF.